This T cell receptor (beta chain) was identified during a study of early T cells in non-severe SARS-CoV-2 infection. For the study at large: Alpha and beta chains were unpaired, from unsorted whole-blood bulk RNA.

Germline-derived CDR1 and CDR2 are MGHRA and YSYEKL. There are 15 residues in the CDR3. Deletions cut 5 bases from V and 3 bases from J, with 14 bases between. Each cDNA molecule carried a unique molecular identifier. One entry per CDR3 protein results from TCRdb running MiXCR on the 5' RACE reads. Of 75,000 to 90,000 distinct CDR3 sequences in the sample, roughly 6% were seen once. This clonotype is judged large. The sample consisted of whole blood. The sequence came from an adult who was a healthcare worker with PCR-confirmed SARS-CoV-2 infection or an uninfected control (not recorded which). This sequence joins TRBV4-1 and TRBJ1-3; unclear D gene. The CDR3 loop is CASSASGEVGNTIYF. CDR3 DNA sequence: TGCGCCAGCAGCGCGAGCGGGGAGGTTGGAAACACCATATATTTT.